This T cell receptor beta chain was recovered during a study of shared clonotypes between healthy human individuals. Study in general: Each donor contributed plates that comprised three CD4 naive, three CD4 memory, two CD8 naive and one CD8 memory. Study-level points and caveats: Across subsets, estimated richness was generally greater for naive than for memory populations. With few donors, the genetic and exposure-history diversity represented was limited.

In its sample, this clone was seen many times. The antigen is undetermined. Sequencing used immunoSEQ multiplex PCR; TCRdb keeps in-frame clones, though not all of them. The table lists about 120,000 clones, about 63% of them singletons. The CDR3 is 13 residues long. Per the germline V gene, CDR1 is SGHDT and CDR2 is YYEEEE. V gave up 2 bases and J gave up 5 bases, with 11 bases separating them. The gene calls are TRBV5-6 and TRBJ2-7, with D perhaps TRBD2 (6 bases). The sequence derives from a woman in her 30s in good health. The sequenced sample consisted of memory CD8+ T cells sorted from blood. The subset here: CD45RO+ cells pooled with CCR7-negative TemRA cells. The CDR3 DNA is TGTGCCAGCAGCTTTTTAGCGGAGGACGAGCAGTACTTC. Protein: CASSFLAEDEQYF.